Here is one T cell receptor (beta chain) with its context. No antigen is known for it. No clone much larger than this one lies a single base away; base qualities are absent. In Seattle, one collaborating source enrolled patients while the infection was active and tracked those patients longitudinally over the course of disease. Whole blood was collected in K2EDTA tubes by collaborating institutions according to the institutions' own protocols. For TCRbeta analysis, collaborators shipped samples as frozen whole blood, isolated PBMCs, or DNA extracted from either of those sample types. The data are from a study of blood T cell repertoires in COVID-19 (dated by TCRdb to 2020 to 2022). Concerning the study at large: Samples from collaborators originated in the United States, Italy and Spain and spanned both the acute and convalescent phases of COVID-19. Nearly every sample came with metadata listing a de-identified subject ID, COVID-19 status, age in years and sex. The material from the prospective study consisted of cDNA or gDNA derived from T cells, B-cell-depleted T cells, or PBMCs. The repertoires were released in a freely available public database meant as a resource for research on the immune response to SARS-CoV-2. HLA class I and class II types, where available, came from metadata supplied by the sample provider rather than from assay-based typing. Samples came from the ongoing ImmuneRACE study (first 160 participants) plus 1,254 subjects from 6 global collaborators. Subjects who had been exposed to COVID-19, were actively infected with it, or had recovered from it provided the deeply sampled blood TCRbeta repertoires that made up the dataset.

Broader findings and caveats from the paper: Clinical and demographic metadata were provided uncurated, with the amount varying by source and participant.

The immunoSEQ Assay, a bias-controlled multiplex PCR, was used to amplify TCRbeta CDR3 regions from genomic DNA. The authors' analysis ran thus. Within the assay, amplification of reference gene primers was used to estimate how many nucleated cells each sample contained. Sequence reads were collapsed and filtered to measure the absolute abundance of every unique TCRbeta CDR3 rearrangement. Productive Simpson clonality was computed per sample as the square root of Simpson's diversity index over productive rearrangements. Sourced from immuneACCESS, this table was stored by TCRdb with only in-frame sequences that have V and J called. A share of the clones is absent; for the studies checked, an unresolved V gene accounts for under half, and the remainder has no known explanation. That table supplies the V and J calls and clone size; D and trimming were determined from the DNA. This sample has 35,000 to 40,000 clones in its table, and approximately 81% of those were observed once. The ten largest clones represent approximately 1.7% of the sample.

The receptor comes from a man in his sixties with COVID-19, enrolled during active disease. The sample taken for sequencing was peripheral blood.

Read as DNA, the sequence is TGTGCCAGCAGGCCCTCGGGCGGGGGCCTCTACAATGAGCAGTTCTTC. The encoded protein is CASRPSGGGLYNEQFF. Here the chain combines TRBV28 and TRBJ2-1; the D gene is possibly TRBD2, with 7 bases matching. V and J are truncated by 6 bases and 3 bases respectively, leaving an intervening sequence of 18 bases. The CDR3 holds 16 amino acids from the cysteine to the phenylalanine. Just CDR3 DNA is preserved here, 48 bases in frame from base 1. According to the germline V gene, CDR1 reads MDHEN and CDR2 reads SYDVKM.